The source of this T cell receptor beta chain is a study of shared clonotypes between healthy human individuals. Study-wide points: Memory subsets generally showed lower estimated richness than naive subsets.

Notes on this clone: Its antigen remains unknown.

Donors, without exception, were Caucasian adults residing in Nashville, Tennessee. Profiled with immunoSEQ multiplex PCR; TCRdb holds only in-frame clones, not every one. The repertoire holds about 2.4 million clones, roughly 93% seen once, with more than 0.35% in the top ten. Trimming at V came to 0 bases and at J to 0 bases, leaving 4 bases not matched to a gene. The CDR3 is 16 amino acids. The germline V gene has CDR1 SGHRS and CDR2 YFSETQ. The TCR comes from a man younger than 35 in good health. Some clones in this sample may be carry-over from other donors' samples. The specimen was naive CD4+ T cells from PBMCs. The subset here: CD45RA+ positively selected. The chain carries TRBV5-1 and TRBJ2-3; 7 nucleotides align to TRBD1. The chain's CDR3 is CASSLGDRGSTDTQYF. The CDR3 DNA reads TGCGCCAGCAGCTTGGGGGACAGAGGAAGCACAGATACGCAGTATTTT.